Below are 12 T cell receptor beta chains sequenced from a single sample in a study of cytomegalovirus exposure and HLA in healthy donors (dated by TCRdb to 2017 to 2019). The library was built by means of the immunoSEQ multiplex PCR assay. TCRdb limited this immuneACCESS table to in-frame rearrangements with V and J called. A share of clones is missing; checked studies link under half to unresolved V genes, and the rest is unexplained. The sample table holds 200,000 or so clones, of which about 89% were seen once. The ten most abundant clones make up 1.1% of the sample. Source material: PBMCs. All receptors come from a woman younger than 30 in good health and CMV-seronegative.

The rearrangement uses TRBV28 and TRBJ1-4, with D maybe TRBD1 (5 bases). The V end lost 6 bases, the J end lost 5 bases, and 13 bases lay between the germline ends. The CDR3 sequence is 14 residues long. Germline CDR1 reads MDHEN; CDR2 reads SYDVKM. CDR3 bases: TGTGCCAGCAGGGCAGGGTCATCCAATGAAAAACTGTTTTTT. Its protein is CASRAGSSNEKLFF.

The CDR3 loop is CASTRDYMNTEAFF. As DNA, the CDR3 is TGCGCCAGCACCCGGGACTACATGAACACTGAAGCTTTCTTT. The chain uses TRBV5-1 and TRBJ1-1; weak D call: TRBD1 (5 bases). The CDR3 sequence is 14 residues long. V was cut by 6 bases and J by 0 bases, with 12 bases left in between. CDR1 is SGHRS and CDR2 is YFSETQ in the germline V gene.

The gene calls are TRBV6-1 and TRBJ2-3; TRBD2 matches 12 bases. Germline V gene lookup returns CDR1 MNHNS and CDR2 SASEGT. V lost 4 bases and J lost 6; bases outside the gene matches: 5. There are 15 residues in the CDR3. The CDR3 DNA reads as TGTGCCAGCAGTGTCTCTAGCGGGAGGGCGGATACGCAGTATTTT. Translation: CASSVSSGRADTQYF.

J is TRBJ1-1 and V is TRBV7-6, with no clear D. This CDR3 is 14 amino acids long. CDR1 is SGHVS, CDR2 FNYEAQ, per germline. The V and J ends lost 4 bases and 1 base respectively, with 10 bases between them. The CDR3 DNA is TGTGCCAGCAGCTCCGCAGGTCCGAACACTGAAGCTTTCTTT. It is translated as CASSSAGPNTEAFF.

This clone was picked up one time. V is TRBV6-5 and J is TRBJ1-2; a weak D match, TRBD1 (5 bases). The germline V and J ends were trimmed by 4 bases and 3 bases, with 12 bases remaining between them. CDR1 MNHEY and CDR2 SVGAGI come from the germline V gene. This CDR3 is built from 14 residues. Here the CDR3 reads CASSFGTSHYGYTF. The CDR3 bases are TGTGCCAGCAGTTTCGGGACTTCCCACTATGGCTACACCTTC.

The chain uses TRBV4-1 and TRBJ1-2; possibly TRBD1 for D (6 bases). Trimming removed 1 base at V and 0 bases at J, with 12 bases between. CDR3 length: 16 amino acids. The germline V gene has CDR1 MGHRA and CDR2 YSYEKL. CDR3 nucleotide sequence: TGCGCCAGCAGCCAAGGCGGGGGCAGGGCTAACTATGGCTACACCTTC. Its protein product is CASSQGGGRANYGYTF.

CDR3 region: CASSARNTGELFF. The CDR3 DNA sequence: TGTGCCAGCAGCGCCAGGAACACCGGGGAGCTGTTTTTT. The chain couples TRBV6-1 to TRBJ2-2; D remains ambiguous. V was pared by 6 bases and J by 1 base, with 6 bases between. This CDR3 is built from 13 residues. The germline CDR1 and CDR2 sequences are MNHNS and SASEGT.

This chain connects TRBV28 to TRBJ1-1; TRBD1 aligns across 7 bases. Germline V gives CDR1 MDHEN, CDR2 SYDVKM. With V trimmed by 5 bases and J by 8 bases, 14 bases remained unmatched. CDR3 length equals 15 residues. The CDR3 DNA follows: TGTGCCAGCAGTCTGAGACAGGGACTAGGAATGGAAGCTTTCTTT. It yields the protein CASSLRQGLGMEAFF.

The chain links TRBV7-9 to TRBJ1-2; D is unresolved. Trimming took off 4 bases at V and 2 bases at J, with 17 bases between the two ends. Germline assignment: CDR1 SEHNR and CDR2 FQNEAQ (reference sequence). This CDR3 is built from 16 residues. CDR3 loop: CASSSLVRPQNYGYTF. CDR3 coding DNA: TGTGCCAGCAGCTCGTTGGTGAGGCCCCAGAACTATGGCTACACCTTC.

This clone was observed a handful of times. This chain connects TRBV5-4 to TRBJ2-1; D gene unclear. The CDR3 is 13 residues long. V lost 4 bases and J lost 7, with 12 bases in between. Germline V gives CDR1 SGHNT, CDR2 YYREEE (reference sequence). CDR3 DNA sequence: TGTGCCAGCAGCCTCCTGGTCGGGAATGAGCAGTTCTTC. Translation gives CASSLLVGNEQFF.

The J gene is TRBJ2-5, the V gene TRBV5-1, with 10 nucleotides matching TRBD1. Germline V gene lookup returns CDR1 SGHRS and CDR2 YFSETQ. With 4 bases clipped from V and 1 base from J, the junction kept 7 bases outside the gene matches. This CDR3 is 16 amino acids long. The CDR3 sequence is CASSRGTGAVQETQYF. CDR3 nucleotides: TGCGCCAGCAGCCGGGGGACAGGGGCCGTCCAAGAGACCCAGTACTTC. Looking up the rest from reference TRBV5-1 and TRBJ2-5 gives the full variable domain: KAGVTQTPRYLIKTRGQQVTLSCSPISGHRSVSWYQQTPGQGLQFLFEYFSETQRNKGNFPGRFSGRQFSNSRSEMNVSTLELGDSALYLCASSRGTGAVQETQYFGPGTRLLVL.

The J gene is TRBJ2-1, the V gene TRBV11-2, with D perhaps matching TRBD1 (5 bases). CDR1 SGHAT and CDR2 FQNNGV come from the germline V gene. V gave up 5 bases and J gave up 10 bases, with 24 bases separating them. CDR3 length: 16 residues. The CDR3 nucleotides are TGTGCCAGCAGCCCCCCCGCTGGGGCCCCCCCACGAGAGCAGTTCTTC. Its protein product is CASSPPAGAPPREQFF.